The present T cell receptor (beta chain) was sequenced within a study of technical replicates of blood from a few donors. The assay was immunoSEQ multiplex PCR, and TCRdb's table has in-frame clones only and misses some. The sample includes 65,000 to 90,000 clones, about 94% of them seen just once. The germline V gene encodes CDR1 ENHRY and CDR2 SYGVKD. The CDR3 consists of 16 residues. Losses at the gene ends were 1 base for V and 2 bases for J; bases not matched to a gene: 5. The V and J genes are TRBV10-3 and TRBJ2-3, with 8 nucleotides matching TRBD2. Sequenced material: T cells isolated from PBMCs. This sequence originates from a human donor in good health. CDR3 nucleotide sequence: TGTGCCATCAGTGAGTTTACTAGCGGCACCACAGATACGCAGTATTTT. Protein sequence: CAISEFTSGTTDTQYF.